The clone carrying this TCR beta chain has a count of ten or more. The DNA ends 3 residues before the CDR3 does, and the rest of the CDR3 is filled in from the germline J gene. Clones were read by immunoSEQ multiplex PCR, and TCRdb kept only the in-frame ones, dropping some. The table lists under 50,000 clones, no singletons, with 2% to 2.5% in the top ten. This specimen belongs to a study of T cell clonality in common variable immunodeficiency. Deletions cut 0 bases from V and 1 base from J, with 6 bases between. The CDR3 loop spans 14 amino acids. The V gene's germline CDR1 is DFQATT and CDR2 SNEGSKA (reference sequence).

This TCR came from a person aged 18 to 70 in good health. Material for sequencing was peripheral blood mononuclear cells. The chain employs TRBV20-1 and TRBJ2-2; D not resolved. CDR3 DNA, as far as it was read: TGCAGTGCTAGAGATCGAGGGAACACCGGGGAG. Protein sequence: CSARDRGNTGE. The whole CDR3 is CSARDRGNTGELFF.